This record concerns one TCR beta chain sequence. What it binds is unknown. These data are taken from a study of cytomegalovirus exposure and HLA in healthy donors. Points from the study as a whole: When analyzed later, a missense DCLRE1C variant was found to be linked to TCR beta V- and J-gene trimming. Further analysis, carried out later, found HLA-associated TCR beta chains more clonally expanded than equally common other chains.

The junction had 11 bases not matched to a gene; V was cut back by 0 bases and J by 1 base. The CDR3 length is 18 residues. Germline V gene sequence: CDR1 SGHRS, CDR2 YFSETQ. PCR primers comprised 60 Vbeta and 13 Jbeta primers. Here immunoSEQ multiplex PCR was the method, and the copy in TCRdb shows in-frame clones only, minus some. This sample has 200,000 to 300,000 clones; 82% occur once, and the top ten carry 5.4%. Material for sequencing was PBMCs. The gene calls are TRBV5-1 and TRBJ2-7; TRBD1 aligns across 9 bases. This TCR was recovered from a middle-aged woman in good health and CMV-seropositive. The CDR3 DNA is TGCGCCAGCAGCTTGGAGAGACAGGGGGTCCTATCATCCTACGAGCAGTACTTC. Protein: CASSLERQGVLSSYEQYF.